One and the same sample provided the 15 T cell receptor beta chains below, sequenced in a study of T cells in Graves' hyperthyroidism and ophthalmopathy. Researchers took RNA transcripts and amplified the TCR beta CDR3 regions from them. In the first-round RT-PCR of the TCR CDR3, the HTBI primer set was used. TCRdb reanalysed the multiplex PCR reads using MiXCR and keeps one entry per CDR3 protein. The table has 410,000 or so distinct CDR3 sequences, over 12% seen once. Sequencing was done on a sample of blood. These receptors were obtained from a man aged 18 to 35 with Graves' ophthalmopathy.

The rearrangement uses TRBV19 and TRBJ1-5, with TRBD1 identical over 7 bases. V lost 6 bases, J lost 6 bases, and 11 bases stayed unmatched. Germline V gene lookup returns CDR1 LNHDA and CDR2 SQIVND (reference sequence). The CDR3 has 15 residues. CDR3 bases: TGTGCCAGTAGGGTGACAGGGAATATCCGTCAGCCCCAGCATTTT. Its protein product is CASRVTGNIRQPQHF.

The V call is TRBV14, the J call TRBJ2-2; 8 bases agree with TRBD1. After removal of 2 bases from V and 7 bases from J, the junction contained 9 bases not matched to a gene. CDR3 length equals 16 residues. From germline, CDR1 is SGHDN and CDR2 FVKESK. CDR3: CASSQFRDRNHGELFF. The CDR3 DNA is TGTGCCAGCAGCCAATTCCGGGACAGGAACCACGGGGAGCTGTTTTTT.

This rearrangement joins TRBV19 to TRBJ1-2; maybe TRBD1 (6 bases). Germline V lookup: CDR1 LNHDA, CDR2 SQIVND (reference sequence). Trimming cost V 5 bases and J 4 bases, with 14 bases left between them. This CDR3 has 14 amino acids. CDR3 in amino acids: CASSAVQGPYGYTF. CDR3 coding DNA: TGTGCCAGTAGTGCGGTACAGGGCCCCTATGGCTACACCTTC.

CDR3 protein: CATLLRDRAASPLHF. CDR3 DNA sequence: TGTGCCACTCTACTAAGGGACAGGGCTGCGTCACCCCTCCACTTT. The chain joins TRBV6-1 to TRBJ1-6; 9 nucleotides align to TRBD1. CDR3 size: 15 residues. Germline trimming cut 10 bases from V and 10 bases from J; bases unmatched to any gene: 14. From germline, CDR1 is MNHNS and CDR2 SASEGT.

This clonotype was seen at least ten times. V usage is TRBV11-2 and J usage is TRBJ1-3; 8 positions agree with TRBD1. Germline values: CDR1 SGHAT, CDR2 FQNNGV. The CDR3 has 17 amino acids. Germline trimming cut 2 bases from V and 7 bases from J; bases unmatched to any gene: 13. The CDR3 DNA reads as TGTGCCAGCAGCTTACATAAATGGGGACAGGCGATGAACACCATATATTTT. It encodes CASSLHKWGQAMNTIYF.

This clonotype was detected ten times or more. The chain joins TRBV6-2 or TRBV6-3 to TRBJ2-7; 7 bases align to TRBD1. From germline, CDR1 is MNHEY and CDR2 SVGEGT. The CDR3 runs to 14 residues. V dropped 7 bases and J dropped 0; count of bases not matched to a gene: 6. The CDR3 protein is CASTNRGSSYEQYF. The CDR3 coding sequence is TGTGCCAGCACGAACAGGGGAAGCTCCTACGAGCAGTACTTC.

This clonotype has ten or more counts. V is TRBV20-1 and J is TRBJ2-1; no clear D. CDR1 DFQATT and CDR2 SNEGSKA come from the germline V gene (reference sequence). V shed 7 bases and J shed 3 bases, with 16 bases lying between them. The CDR3 is made up of 14 amino acids. The CDR3, as DNA: TGCAGTGTAGGTGGCGGAGTGGGCTACAATGAGCAGTTCTTC. Its protein is CSVGGGVGYNEQFF.

The V call is TRBV28, the J call TRBJ2-7; D remains ambiguous. The CDR3 has 17 amino acids. Germline V gene sequence: CDR1 MDHEN, CDR2 SYDVKM. V gave up 2 bases and J gave up 3 bases, with 20 bases separating them. The CDR3 bases are TGTGCCAGCAGTTTAGAGTTCTTGCCGGAACAGAACTACGAGCAGTACTTC. Its translation: CASSLEFLPEQNYEQYF.

The CDR3 DNA follows: TGTGCCAGCAGTGTACGGGGATTCAATCAGCCCCAGCATTTT. Its protein product is CASSVRGFNQPQHF. The chain joins TRBV6-4 to TRBJ1-5; D uncertain. Looked up from germline, CDR1 is MRHNA and CDR2 is SNTAGT. The length of the CDR3 is 14 residues. The V end lost 4 bases, the J end lost 3 bases, and 10 bases lay between the germline ends.

This clonotype was seen repeatedly, ten times or more. The rearrangement uses TRBV5-1 and TRBJ2-5, with a possible D match to TRBD2 (5 bases). The CDR3 consists of 16 residues. Trimming removed 0 bases from V and 4 bases from J, with 16 bases in between. CDR1 is SGHRS and CDR2 is YFSETQ in the germline V gene. The CDR3 DNA reads as TGCGCCAGCAGCTTGGAATGGGGAGCCCATCCAGAGACCCAGTACTTC. This translates into CASSLEWGAHPETQYF. Variable domain in full (rest from reference TRBV5-1 and TRBJ2-5): KAGVTQTPRYLIKTRGQQVTLSCSPISGHRSVSWYQQTPGQGLQFLFEYFSETQRNKGNFPGRFSGRQFSNSRSEMNVSTLELGDSALYLCASSLEWGAHPETQYFGPGTRLLVL.

This clonotype was recorded many times. CDR3 DNA: TGTGCCAGCAGTCCCGGACAGGGGGATGATGAAAAACTGTTTTTT. Translated, it gives CASSPGQGDDEKLFF. J is TRBJ1-4 and V is TRBV7-9; 10 bases match TRBD1. CDR1 is SEHNR and CDR2 is FQNEAQ in the germline V gene (reference sequence). There are 15 residues in the CDR3. J was trimmed by 6 bases and V by 6 bases; bases with no gene match: 7.

The chain combines TRBV10-3 with TRBJ1-5; tentatively, D is TRBD1 (6 bases). The ends were cut back, 3 bases at V and 7 bases at J, with 13 bases in the middle. CDR1 and CDR2 from the germline V gene are ENHRY and SYGVKD. The CDR3 is made up of 14 amino acids. CDR3 amino acids: CAISEGGAEQPQHF. In DNA form, the CDR3 reads TGTGCCATCAGTGAAGGGGGGGCTGAGCAGCCCCAGCATTTT.

This clonotype was picked up a small number of times. The chain carries TRBV19 and TRBJ2-7; 10 bases are a match to TRBD1. With V trimmed by 9 bases and J by 6 bases, 8 bases remained unmatched. In germline, CDR1 is LNHDA, CDR2 SQIVND (reference sequence). This CDR3 region has 13 residues. This CDR3 reads CASTGQGSVEQYF. Written as DNA, the CDR3 is TGTGCCAGCACGGGACAGGGGTCAGTCGAGCAGTACTTC. Together with reference TRBV19 and TRBJ2-7, the CDR3 gives the full variable domain: DGGITQSPKYLFRKEGQNVTLSCEQNLNHDAMYWYRQDPGQGLRLIYYSQIVNDFQKGDIAEGYSVSREKKESFPLTVTSAQKNPTAFYLCASTGQGSVEQYFGPGTRLTVT.

This clonotype was recorded many times. A much larger clone sits a single nucleotide away, making a read error possible. The rearrangement uses TRBV2 and TRBJ2-7, with a tentative D call TRBD2 (5 bases). The CDR3 totals 15 residues. Trimming stripped 6 bases from V and 2 bases from J, with 17 bases between. CDR1 and CDR2 (germline): SNHLY, FYNNEI. CDR3 sequence: CASSSGVAAPYEQYF. The CDR3 DNA reads TGTGCCAGCAGCTCCGGGGTAGCTGCACCCTACGAGCAGTACTTC. The full variable domain, its missing parts supplied by reference TRBV2 and TRBJ2-7, is EPEVTQTPSHQVTQMGQEVILRCVPISNHLYFYWYRQILGQKVEFLVSFYNNEISEKSEIFDDQFSVERPDGSNFTLKIRSTKLEDSAMYFCASSSGVAAPYEQYFGPGTRLTVT.

The CDR3 loop reads CASSLEAISGSGNTIYF. DNA for the CDR3: TGCGCCAGCAGCTTGGAGGCCATTTCGGGCTCTGGAAACACCATATATTTT. This chain uses TRBV5-1 with TRBJ1-3; D call uncertain. Per germline, CDR1 SGHRS and CDR2 YFSETQ. The CDR3 covers 17 residues. Deletions cut 0 bases from V and 0 bases from J, with 13 bases between.